This TCR beta chain appears in the sequencing data of a study of shared clonotypes between healthy human individuals. Study-wide results and limits: Naive subsets usually exceeded memory subsets in estimated richness. Non-shared clonotypes displayed generation probabilities falling below those of clonotypes present in all four donors.

This clone was counted only a few times. The antigen remains undetermined. The CDR3 totals 14 residues. V was pared by 8 bases and J by 4 bases, with 8 bases of the junction left unmatched. Germline CDR1 reads MNHEY; CDR2 reads SMNVEV (reference sequence). The repertoire was sequenced with immunoSEQ multiplex PCR; TCRdb's copy has only in-frame clones and lacks some. This table has around 700,000 clones, about 78% appearing once. The sequence came from a woman aged 25 to 39 in good health. Input material: memory CD4+ T cells sorted from blood. Subset noted: CD45RA-negative fraction. The chain links TRBV27 to TRBJ1-3; 7 bases match TRBD1. CDR3 sequence reads: CASGPRDSGNTIYF. The CDR3 DNA follows: TGTGCCAGCGGGCCCAGGGACAGCGGAAACACCATATATTTT.